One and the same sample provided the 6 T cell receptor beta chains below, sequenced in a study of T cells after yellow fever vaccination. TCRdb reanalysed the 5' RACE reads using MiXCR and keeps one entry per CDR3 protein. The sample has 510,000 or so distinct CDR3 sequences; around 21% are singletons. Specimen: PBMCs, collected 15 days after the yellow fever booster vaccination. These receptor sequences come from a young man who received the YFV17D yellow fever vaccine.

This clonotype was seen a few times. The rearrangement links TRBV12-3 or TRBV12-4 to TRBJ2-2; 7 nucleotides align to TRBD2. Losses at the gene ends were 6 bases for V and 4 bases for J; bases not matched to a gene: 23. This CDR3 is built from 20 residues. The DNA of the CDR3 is TGTGCCAGCAGCCGGAAGGGGCGCCGAGGACTAGTCCCTCCCACCGGGGAGCTGTTTTTT. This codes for CASSRKGRRGLVPPTGELFF.

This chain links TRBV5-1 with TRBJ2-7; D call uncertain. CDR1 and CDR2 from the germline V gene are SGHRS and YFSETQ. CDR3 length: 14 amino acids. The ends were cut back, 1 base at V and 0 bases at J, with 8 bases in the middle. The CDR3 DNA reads TGCGCCAGCAGCTTGTATAGGAACTCCTACGAGCAGTACTTC. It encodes CASSLYRNSYEQYF.

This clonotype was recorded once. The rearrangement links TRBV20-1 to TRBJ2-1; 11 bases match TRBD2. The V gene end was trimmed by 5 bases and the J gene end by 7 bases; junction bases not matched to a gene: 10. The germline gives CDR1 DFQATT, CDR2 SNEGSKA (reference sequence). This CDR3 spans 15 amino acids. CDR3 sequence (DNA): TGCAGTGCTCCCCCAACTAGCGGGGGTACAAATGAGCAGTTCTTC. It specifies CSAPPTSGGTNEQFF.

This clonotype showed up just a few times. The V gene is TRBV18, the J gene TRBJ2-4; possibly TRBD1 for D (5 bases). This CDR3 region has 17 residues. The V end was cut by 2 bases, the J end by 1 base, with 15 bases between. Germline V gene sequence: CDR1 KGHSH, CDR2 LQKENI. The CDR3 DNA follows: TGTGCCAGCTCACCAGCGGACACCATTACGGCCAAAAACATTCAGTACTTC. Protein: CASSPADTITAKNIQYF.

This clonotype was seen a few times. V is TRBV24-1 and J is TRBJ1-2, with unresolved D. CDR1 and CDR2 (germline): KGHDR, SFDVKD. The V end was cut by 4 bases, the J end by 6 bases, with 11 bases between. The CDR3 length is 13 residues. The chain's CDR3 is CATSDPIENGYTF. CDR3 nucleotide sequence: TGTGCCACCAGTGACCCGATAGAGAATGGCTACACCTTC.

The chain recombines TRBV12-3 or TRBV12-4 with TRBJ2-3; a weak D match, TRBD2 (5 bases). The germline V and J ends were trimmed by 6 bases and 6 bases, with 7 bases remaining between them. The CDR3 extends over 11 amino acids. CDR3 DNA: TGTGCCAGCAGGGAGGAGGATACGCAGTATTTT. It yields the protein CASREEDTQYF.